This passage covers 21 T cell receptor beta chains from one sample sequenced in a study of T-cell reconstitution after alpha-beta-depleted transplantation in children. Molecular barcoding with unique molecular identifiers was used for the TCRbeta library. TCRdb passed the PCR reads through MiXCR, listing each CDR3 protein once. The profile shows a few hundred thousand distinct CDR3 sequences, roughly a quarter of them singletons. This material consisted of PBMCs, mostly from graft donor cells, taken 360 days after TCRalphabeta/CD19-depleted stem cell transplant. The receptors were gathered from a female patient aged 2-15 years who had a stem cell transplant for congenital amegakaryocytic thrombocytopenia, so the T cells may come from the graft donor.

Many counts were recorded for this clonotype. At one of its ends the junction is not consistent with the germline gene, which may arise from a read error. This chain joins TRBV5-1 and TRBJ2-3; D remains unclear. Germline V gene lookup returns CDR1 SGHRS and CDR2 YFSETQ. CDR3 length: 12 amino acids. The CDR3 here is CASSLVGDTQYF. CDR3 nucleotides: TGTGCCAGCAGTTTAGTAGGAGATACGCAGTATTTT.

The V and J genes are TRBV27 and TRBJ2-7; 8 nucleotides agree with TRBD2. Germline CDR1 and CDR2: MNHEY and SMNVEV (reference sequence). The CDR3 extends over 13 amino acids. As DNA, the CDR3 is TGTGCGACACGAGGGACTAGTACCTACGAGCAGTACTTC. This gives the protein CATRGTSTYEQYF.

The chain recombines TRBV6-2 or TRBV6-3 with TRBJ2-2; D unresolved. Trimming shortened V by 4 bases and J by 4 bases, and 7 bases separated the two germline ends. Germline V gene lookup returns CDR1 MNHEY and CDR2 SVGEGT. The CDR3 spans 13 residues. The CDR3 nucleotides are TGTGCCAGCAGTTTCCGAAGCACCGGGGAGCTGTTTTTT. Translating it yields CASSFRSTGELFF.

The V and J genes are TRBV27 and TRBJ2-7; D tentatively reads TRBD1 or TRBD2 (6 bases each). The CDR3 sequence is 15 residues long. V lost 2 bases, J lost 7 bases, and 18 bases lay in between. From germline, CDR1 is MNHEY and CDR2 SMNVEV (reference sequence). The CDR3 DNA reads TGTGCCAGCAGTTTAGTAGAGGGGGGTCACCGGGAGCAGTACTTC. The encoded protein is CASSLVEGGHREQYF.

The chain carries TRBV29-1 and TRBJ2-1, with D tentatively TRBD2 (6 bases). V was clipped by 7 bases and J by 5 bases, with 15 bases between them. The CDR3 totals 13 residues. Germline loops: CDR1 SQVTM, CDR2 ANQGSEA. CDR3 sequence: CSAPGLKNNEQFF. DNA of the CDR3: TGCAGCGCCCCGGGACTTAAGAACAATGAGCAGTTCTTC.

This clonotype was observed once. The V call is TRBV6-1, the J call TRBJ2-7; no clear D gene. Germline assignment: CDR1 MNHNS and CDR2 SASEGT. The CDR3 covers 14 residues. V was shortened by 2 bases and J by 6 bases, with 14 bases between the two germline ends. The CDR3 bases are TGTGCCAGCAGTGAATCTGGAGTCTGGGGCGAGCAGTACTTC. It specifies CASSESGVWGEQYF.

This clonotype has at least ten counts. The rearrangement links TRBV4-1 to TRBJ2-3; D is possibly TRBD1 or TRBD2 (5 bases each). Germline V gene lookup returns CDR1 MGHRA and CDR2 YSYEKL. V was cut by 1 base and J by 1 base, with 12 bases left in between. This CDR3 comprises 16 residues. CDR3 coding DNA: TGCGCCAGCAGCCAAGTGGGGACCAGGGGCACAGATACGCAGTATTTT. Protein sequence: CASSQVGTRGTDTQYF.

In nucleotides, the CDR3 is TGTGCCAGCAGGCAGGGGGAACATTTAGAGCTGTTTTTT. Protein sequence: CASRQGEHLELFF. The genes are TRBV3-1 and TRBJ2-2; 7 nucleotides align to TRBD1. The germline gives CDR1 LGHDT, CDR2 YNNKEL (reference sequence). Trimming at V came to 6 bases and at J to 11 bases, leaving 9 bases not matched to a gene. The CDR3 length is 13 residues.

The chain is built from TRBV6-2 or TRBV6-3 and TRBJ2-2, with 8 bases identical to TRBD2. The junction had 7 bases not matched to a gene; V was cut back by 0 bases and J by 1 base. The CDR3 has 18 residues. CDR1 and CDR2 (germline): MNHEY, SVGEGT. CDR3 protein: CASSYSILAGGNTGELFF. DNA for the CDR3: TGTGCCAGCAGTTACTCGATCCTCGCGGGAGGGAACACCGGGGAGCTGTTTTTT.

V is TRBV20-1 and J is TRBJ2-7; the match to TRBD2 covers 10 bases. The CDR3 has 15 amino acids. The germline V gene encodes CDR1 DFQATT and CDR2 SNEGSKA (reference sequence). V trimming: 3 bases; J trimming: 0 bases; junction bases outside the gene matches: 5. The CDR3: CSARKLAGVSYEQYF. CDR3 nucleotides: TGCAGTGCTAGGAAGCTAGCGGGAGTCTCCTACGAGCAGTACTTC.

Many counts were recorded for this clonotype. This CDR3 reads CASSLNSGKNEQFF. The CDR3 nucleotides read TGCGCCAGCAGCTTGAATTCAGGGAAAAATGAGCAGTTCTTC. The chain couples TRBV5-1 to TRBJ2-1; TRBD1 might be the D (5 bases). This CDR3 is built from 14 residues. With 1 base removed from V and 7 bases from J, the gap between germline ends came to 12 bases. Germline V lookup: CDR1 SGHRS, CDR2 YFSETQ.

The V gene is TRBV14, the J gene TRBJ1-4; D is ambiguous. The V gene's germline CDR1 is SGHDN and CDR2 FVKESK. This CDR3 spans 15 amino acids. Trimming stripped 0 bases from V and 7 bases from J, with 12 bases between. The CDR3 DNA is TGTGCCAGCAGCCAAGAAACCACACGCAGTGAAAAACTGTTTTTT. Its translation: CASSQETTRSEKLFF. Based on the CDR3 plus reference TRBV14 and TRBJ1-4, the full variable domain is EAGVTQFPSHSVIEKGQTVTLRCDPISGHDNLYWYRRVMGKEIKFLLHFVKESKQDESGMPNNRFLAERTGGTYSTLKVQPAELEDSGVYFCASSQETTRSEKLFFGSGTQLSVL.

The chain uses TRBV5-1 and TRBJ2-3; 8 bases map to TRBD1. J gave up 6 bases and V 0 bases, and 6 bases lay outside the gene matches. Germline V gives CDR1 SGHRS, CDR2 YFSETQ. This CDR3 is 15 amino acids long. CDR3 coding DNA: TGCGCCAGCAGCTTGGGGGTGGACAGGGCTGATACGCAGTATTTT. Amino acids: CASSLGVDRADTQYF.

The chain employs TRBV11-1 and TRBJ2-7; 15 positions match TRBD2. V dropped 5 bases and J dropped 7; count of bases not matched to a gene: 6. The CDR3 runs 15 residues. In germline, CDR1 is SGHAT, CDR2 FQDESV (reference sequence). CDR3 DNA sequence: TGTGCCAGCAGCCTGGGACTAGCGGGAGGTGGTGAGCAGTACTTC. Amino acid sequence: CASSLGLAGGGEQYF. Using reference TRBV11-1 and TRBJ2-7 for the parts outside the CDR3, the full variable domain is EAEVAQSPRYKITEKSQAVAFWCDPISGHATLYWYRQILGQGPELLVQFQDESVVDDSQLPKDRFSAERLKGVDSTLKIQPAELGDSAMYLCASSLGLAGGGEQYFGPGTRLTVT.

This clonotype was counted many times. As DNA, the CDR3 is TGTGCCTGGGGGAGGACCGTCTACGAGCAGTACTTC. Its translation: CAWGRTVYEQYF. The rearrangement uses TRBV30 and TRBJ2-7, with TRBD2 as a possible D gene (6 bases). The CDR3 covers 12 residues. V lost 5 bases to trimming and J lost 3 bases, with 11 bases between them. The germline V gene has CDR1 GTSNPN and CDR2 SVGIG (reference sequence).

The chain carries TRBV30 and TRBJ2-2, with D unclear. V lost 3 bases and J 7 bases, leaving 3 bases between the germline ends. The CDR3 totals 10 residues. In germline, CDR1 is GTSNPN, CDR2 SVGIG (reference sequence). The CDR3 spells CAWRNGELFF. As DNA, the CDR3 is TGTGCCTGGAGGAACGGGGAGCTGTTTTTT.

The chain couples TRBV7-2 to TRBJ2-3; weak D call: TRBD2 (5 bases). Germline assignment: CDR1 SGHTA and CDR2 FQGNSA. CDR3 size: 13 residues. V was cut by 11 bases and J by 10 bases, with 22 bases left in between. This CDR3 is CAAADGLRDSQYF. In nucleotides, the CDR3 is TGTGCCGCTGCCGATGGCCTACGGGATTCGCAGTATTTT.

V and J are TRBV5-1 and TRBJ1-5; D is unclear. The CDR3 extends over 15 amino acids. Germline loops: CDR1 SGHRS, CDR2 YFSETQ. Trimming removed 4 bases at V and 8 bases at J, with 19 bases between. This chain's CDR3 is CASSAGLGPGEPQHF. As DNA, the CDR3 is TGCGCCAGCAGCGCCGGACTTGGGCCTGGGGAGCCCCAGCATTTT.

This clonotype has ten or more counts. The CDR3, as DNA: TGCAGCGTTGGTTTTCAAGAGACCCAGTACTTC. Its translation: CSVGFQETQYF. The rearrangement links TRBV29-1 to TRBJ2-5; D is ambiguous. Germline values: CDR1 SQVTM, CDR2 ANQGSEA. Trimming cost V 4 bases and J 2 bases, with 5 bases left between them. The CDR3 sequence is 11 residues long.

The gene calls are TRBV4-1 and TRBJ2-2, with unresolved D. Looked up from germline, CDR1 is MGHRA and CDR2 is YSYEKL. Trimming removed 6 bases from V and 4 bases from J, with 15 bases in between. This CDR3 has 15 amino acids. This chain's CDR3 is CASSHDSGSTGELFF. The CDR3, as DNA: TGCGCCAGCAGTCACGACTCGGGTAGCACCGGGGAGCTGTTTTTT.

This clonotype was recorded many times. V is TRBV12-3 or TRBV12-4 and J is TRBJ1-1; possible D gene TRBD1, 5 bases. CDR3 size: 14 residues. The V end was cut by 3 bases, the J end by 3 bases, with 11 bases between. The CDR3 loop is CASSFNKGYTEAFF. CDR3 nucleotides: TGTGCCAGCAGTTTTAATAAGGGGTACACTGAAGCTTTCTTT.